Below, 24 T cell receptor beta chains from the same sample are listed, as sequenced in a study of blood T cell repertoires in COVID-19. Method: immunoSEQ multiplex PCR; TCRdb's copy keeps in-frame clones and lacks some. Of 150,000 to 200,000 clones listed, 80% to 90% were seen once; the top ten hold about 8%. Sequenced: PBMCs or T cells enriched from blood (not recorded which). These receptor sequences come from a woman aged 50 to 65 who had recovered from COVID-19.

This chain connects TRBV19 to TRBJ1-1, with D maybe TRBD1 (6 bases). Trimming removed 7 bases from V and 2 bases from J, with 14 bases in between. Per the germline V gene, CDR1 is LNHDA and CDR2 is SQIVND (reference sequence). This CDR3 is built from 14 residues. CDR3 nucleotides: TGTGCCAGTACGACACAGGGAGACAACACTGAAGCTTTCTTT. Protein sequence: CASTTQGDNTEAFF.

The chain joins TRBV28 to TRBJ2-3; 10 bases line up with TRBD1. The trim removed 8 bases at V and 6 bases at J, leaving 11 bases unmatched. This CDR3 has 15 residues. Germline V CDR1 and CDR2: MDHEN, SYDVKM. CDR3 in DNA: TGTGCCAGCGGGGATCTGACAGGGGGCTACGATACGCAGTATTTT. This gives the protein CASGDLTGGYDTQYF. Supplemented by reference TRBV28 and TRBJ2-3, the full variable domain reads DVKVTQSSRYLVKRTGEKVFLECVQDMDHENMFWYRQDPGLGLRLIYFSYDVKMKEKGDIPEGYSVSREKKERFSLILESASTNQTSMYLCASGDLTGGYDTQYFGPGTRLTVL.

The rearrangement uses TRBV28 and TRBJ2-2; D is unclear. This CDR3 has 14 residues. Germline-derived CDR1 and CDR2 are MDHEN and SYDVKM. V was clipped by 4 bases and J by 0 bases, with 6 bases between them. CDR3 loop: CASSYSTNTGELFF. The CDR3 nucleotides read TGTGCCAGCAGTTACTCAACGAACACCGGGGAGCTGTTTTTT.

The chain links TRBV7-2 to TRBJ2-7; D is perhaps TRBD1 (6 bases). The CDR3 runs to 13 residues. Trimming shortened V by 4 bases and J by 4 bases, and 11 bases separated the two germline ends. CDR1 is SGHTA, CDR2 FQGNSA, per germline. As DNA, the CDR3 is TGTGCCAGCAGCTCGGAACAGGGTTACGAGCAGTACTTC. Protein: CASSSEQGYEQYF.

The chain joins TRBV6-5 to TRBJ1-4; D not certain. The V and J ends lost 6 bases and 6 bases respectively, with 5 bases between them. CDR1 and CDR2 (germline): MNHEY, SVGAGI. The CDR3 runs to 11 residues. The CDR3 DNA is TGTGCCAGCAGGCAGGATGAAAAACTGTTTTTT. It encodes CASRQDEKLFF.

The CDR3 bases are TGTGCCAGCAGAGGCGGGGCCCAACCCTACGAGCAGTACTTC. Its protein is CASRGGAQPYEQYF. The V gene is TRBV2, the J gene TRBJ2-7; the D gene is possibly TRBD2 (6 bases). Germline assignment: CDR1 SNHLY and CDR2 FYNNEI. V dropped 6 bases and J dropped 2 bases, with 14 bases sitting between them. CDR3 size: 14 residues.

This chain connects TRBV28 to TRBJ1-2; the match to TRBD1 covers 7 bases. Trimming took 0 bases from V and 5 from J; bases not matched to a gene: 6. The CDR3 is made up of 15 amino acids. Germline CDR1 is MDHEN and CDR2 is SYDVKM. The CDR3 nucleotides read TGTGCCAGCAGTTTATGGAAGGGGGCGGGTTATGGCTACACCTTC. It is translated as CASSLWKGAGYGYTF.

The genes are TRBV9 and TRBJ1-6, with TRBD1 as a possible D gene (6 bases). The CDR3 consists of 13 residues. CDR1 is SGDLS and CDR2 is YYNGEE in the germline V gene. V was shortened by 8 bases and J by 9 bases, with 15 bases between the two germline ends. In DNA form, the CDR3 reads TGTGCCAGTGCGGGGGGGCAGGGTTCACCCCTCCACTTT. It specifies CASAGGQGSPLHF.

CDR3 protein: CASSLESGGKVVSGANVLTF. The CDR3 DNA reads as TGCGCCAGCAGCTTGGAGTCAGGTGGCAAAGTAGTCTCTGGGGCCAACGTCCTGACTTTC. The rearrangement links TRBV5-1 to TRBJ2-6; D is unclear. Deletions cut 0 bases from V and 0 bases from J, with 19 bases between. The germline V gene encodes CDR1 SGHRS and CDR2 YFSETQ. The CDR3 is 20 amino acids.

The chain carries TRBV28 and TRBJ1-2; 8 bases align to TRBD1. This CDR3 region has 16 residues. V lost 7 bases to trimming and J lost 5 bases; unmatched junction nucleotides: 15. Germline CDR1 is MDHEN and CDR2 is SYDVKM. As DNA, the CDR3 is TGTGCCAGCATCTCCCGACAGGGGATCGAAGGGTATGGCTACACCTTC. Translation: CASISRQGIEGYGYTF.

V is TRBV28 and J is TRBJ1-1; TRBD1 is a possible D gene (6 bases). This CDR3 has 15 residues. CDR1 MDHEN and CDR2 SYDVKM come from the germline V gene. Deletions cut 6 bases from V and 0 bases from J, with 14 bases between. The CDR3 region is CASRFPGTLNTEAFF. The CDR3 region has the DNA TGTGCCAGCAGGTTCCCCGGGACACTGAACACTGAAGCTTTCTTT.

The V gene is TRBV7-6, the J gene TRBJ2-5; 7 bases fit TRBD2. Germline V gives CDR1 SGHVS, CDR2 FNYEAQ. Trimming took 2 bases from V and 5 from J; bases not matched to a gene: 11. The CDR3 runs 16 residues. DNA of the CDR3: TGTGCCAGCAGCTTAAATGGGAGGGGCGCAGAGGAGACCCAGTACTTC. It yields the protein CASSLNGRGAEETQYF.

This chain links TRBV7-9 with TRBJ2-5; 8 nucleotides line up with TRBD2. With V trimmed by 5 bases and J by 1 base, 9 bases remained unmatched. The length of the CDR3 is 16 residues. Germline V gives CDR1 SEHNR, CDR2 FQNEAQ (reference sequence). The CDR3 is CASSRGNSGVQETQYF. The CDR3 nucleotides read TGTGCCAGCAGCAGGGGTAATAGCGGGGTCCAAGAGACCCAGTACTTC.

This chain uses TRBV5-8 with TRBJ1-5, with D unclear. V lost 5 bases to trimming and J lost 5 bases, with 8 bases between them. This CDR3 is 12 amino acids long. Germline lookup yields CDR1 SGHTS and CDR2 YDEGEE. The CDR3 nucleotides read TGTGCCAGCAGTGGGCCACATCAGCCCCAGCATTTT. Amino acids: CASSGPHQPQHF.

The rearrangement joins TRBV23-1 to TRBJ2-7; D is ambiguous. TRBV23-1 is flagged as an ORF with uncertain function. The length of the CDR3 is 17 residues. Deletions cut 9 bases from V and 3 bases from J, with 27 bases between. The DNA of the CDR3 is TGCGCCAGGAGACCCCCCCGGCACCCGCATCTAGGCTACGAGCAGTACTTC. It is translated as CARRPPRHPHLGYEQYF.

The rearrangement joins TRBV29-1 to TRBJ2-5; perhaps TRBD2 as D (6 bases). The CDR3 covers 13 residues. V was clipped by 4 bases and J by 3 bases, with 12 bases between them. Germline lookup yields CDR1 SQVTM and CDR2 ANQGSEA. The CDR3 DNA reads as TGCAGCGTTGCCCGGACTACTAAAGAGACCCAGTACTTC. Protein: CSVARTTKETQYF.

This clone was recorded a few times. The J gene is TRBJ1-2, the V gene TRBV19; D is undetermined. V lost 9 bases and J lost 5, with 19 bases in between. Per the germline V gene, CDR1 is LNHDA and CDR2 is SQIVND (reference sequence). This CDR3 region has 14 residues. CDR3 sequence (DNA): TGTGCCAGCAGACAAACCTCAGTATCATATGGCTACACCTTC. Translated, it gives CASRQTSVSYGYTF.

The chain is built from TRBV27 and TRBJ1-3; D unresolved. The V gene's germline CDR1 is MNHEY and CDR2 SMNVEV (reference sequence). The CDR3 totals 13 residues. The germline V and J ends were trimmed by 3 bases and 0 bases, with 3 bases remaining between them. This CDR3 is CASSLYSGNTIYF. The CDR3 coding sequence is TGTGCCAGCAGTTTGTACTCTGGAAACACCATATATTTT.

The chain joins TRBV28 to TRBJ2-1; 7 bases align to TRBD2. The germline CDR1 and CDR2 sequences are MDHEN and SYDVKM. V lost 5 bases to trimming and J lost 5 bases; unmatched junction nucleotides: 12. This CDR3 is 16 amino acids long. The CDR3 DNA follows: TGTGCCAGCAGTGGGGCTAGCGGCCTCAAACACAATGAGCAGTTCTTC. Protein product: CASSGASGLKHNEQFF.

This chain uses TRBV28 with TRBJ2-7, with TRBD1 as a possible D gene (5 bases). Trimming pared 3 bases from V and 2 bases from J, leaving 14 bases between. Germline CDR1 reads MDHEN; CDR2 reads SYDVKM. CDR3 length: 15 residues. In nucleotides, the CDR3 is TGTGCCAGCAGTTTTAAGGGGTGGATGGCCTACGAGCAGTACTTC. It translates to CASSFKGWMAYEQYF.

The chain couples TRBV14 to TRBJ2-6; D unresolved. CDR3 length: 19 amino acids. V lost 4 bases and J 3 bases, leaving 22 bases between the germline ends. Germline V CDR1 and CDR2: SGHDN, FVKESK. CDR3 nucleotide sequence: TGTGCCAGCAGCCTTCAAAAGGTGGAAACAACGGGTGGGGCCAACGTCCTGACTTTC. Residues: CASSLQKVETTGGANVLTF.

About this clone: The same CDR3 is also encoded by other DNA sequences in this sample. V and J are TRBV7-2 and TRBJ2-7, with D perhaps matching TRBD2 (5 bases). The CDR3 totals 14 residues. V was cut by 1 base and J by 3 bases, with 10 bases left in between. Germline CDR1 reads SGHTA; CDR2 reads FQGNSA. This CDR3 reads CASSLGGGLYEQYF. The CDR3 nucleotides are TGTGCCAGCAGCTTAGGCGGCGGGCTCTACGAGCAGTACTTC.

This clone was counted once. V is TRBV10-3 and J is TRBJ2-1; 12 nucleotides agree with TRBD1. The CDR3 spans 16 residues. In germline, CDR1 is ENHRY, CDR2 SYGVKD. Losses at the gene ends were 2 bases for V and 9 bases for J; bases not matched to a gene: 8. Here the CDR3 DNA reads TGTGCCATCAGTGAGGGAAGGGGACAGGGGGCAGGTGAGCAGTTCTTC. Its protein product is CAISEGRGQGAGEQFF.

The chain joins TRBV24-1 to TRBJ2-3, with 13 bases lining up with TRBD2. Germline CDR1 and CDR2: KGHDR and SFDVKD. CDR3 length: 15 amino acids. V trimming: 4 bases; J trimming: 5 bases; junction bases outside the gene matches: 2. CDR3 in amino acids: CATSEGLAGKDTQYF. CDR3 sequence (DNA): TGTGCCACCAGTGAGGGACTAGCGGGGAAAGATACGCAGTATTTT.